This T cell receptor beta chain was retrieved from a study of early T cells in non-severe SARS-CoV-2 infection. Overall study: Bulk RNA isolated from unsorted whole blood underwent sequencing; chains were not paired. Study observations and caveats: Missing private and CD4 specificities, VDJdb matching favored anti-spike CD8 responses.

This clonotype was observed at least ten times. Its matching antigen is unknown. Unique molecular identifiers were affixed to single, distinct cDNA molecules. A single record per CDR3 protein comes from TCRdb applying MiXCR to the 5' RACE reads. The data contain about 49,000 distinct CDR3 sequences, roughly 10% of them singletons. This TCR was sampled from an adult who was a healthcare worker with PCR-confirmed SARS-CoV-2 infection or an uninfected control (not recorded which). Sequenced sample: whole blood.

CDR3 coding DNA: TGTGCCAGCAGTTCTGACAATTCACCCCTCCACTTT. Translation: CASSSDNSPLHF. V and J are TRBV28 and TRBJ1-6; D is ambiguous. The CDR3 runs 12 residues. Trimming left V 4 bases short and J 7 bases short, with 5 bases between. Germline assignment: CDR1 MDHEN and CDR2 SYDVKM.